This is a list of T cell receptor beta chains from one sample in a study of cytomegalovirus exposure and HLA in healthy donors. TCRdb's table, derived via immunoSEQ multiplex PCR, lists solely in-frame clones and lacks some. Here the sample spans more than 80,000 clones, roughly 67% being singletons. Sequenced material: PBMCs. The source is a human donor in good health. Each CDR3 is given with its conserved first and last residue. A D gene is named only where the DNA matches it firmly. Only some rows state a clone size, as once, few, many or a class for expanded clones.

V gene	clone size	J gene	D gene	CDR3 DNA	CDR3 protein
TRBV7-6	few	TRBJ1-1	NA	TGTGCCAGCAGCCAGGGGATGAGCACTGAAGCTTTCTTT	CASSQGMSTEAFF
TRBV2	NA	TRBJ2-3	NA	TGTGCCAGCGGAAGGGGTGATACGCAGTATTTT	CASGRGDTQYF
TRBV6-1	NA	TRBJ2-1	TRBD2	TGTGCCAGCAGTGATAAGGGACTAGCGGGGTCCAATGAGCAGTTCTTC	CASSDKGLAGSNEQFF
TRBV19	once	TRBJ1-1	NA	TGTGCCAGTAGTGCCCAGGGGTCGAACACTGAAGCTTTCTTT	CASSAQGSNTEAFF
TRBV5-5	NA	TRBJ1-6	NA	TGTGCCAGCAGCTTGCAGCGGGCAGGCTTTAATTCACCCCTCCACTTT	CASSLQRAGFNSPLHF
TRBV27	NA	TRBJ2-7	NA	TGTGCCAGCAGGGGGACATCCACCTCCTACGAGCAGTACTTC	CASRGTSTSYEQYF
TRBV6-5	NA	TRBJ1-1	TRBD1	TGTGCCAGCAGTTACGGTCAGGGGGCCACTGAAGCTTTCTTT	CASSYGQGATEAFF
TRBV27	NA	TRBJ1-1	TRBD1	TGTGCCAGCAGGAGCGCAGGGGGAGCTTTCTTT	CASRSAGGAFF
TRBV5-4	few	TRBJ2-3	TRBD2	TGTGCCAGCAGCTTGAGGGCGCGCGGGGGGGCCTCCGGCACAGATACGCAGTATTTT	CASSLRARGGASGTDTQYF
TRBV19	NA	TRBJ1-3	TRBD1	TGTGCCAGTAATGATGCGACAGGGGCCCCTCCAGAGACCATATATTTT	CASNDATGAPPETIYF
TRBV5-4	NA	TRBJ2-3	NA	TGTGCCAGCAGCTTGCAGGGAACAGATACGCAGTATTTT	CASSLQGTDTQYF
TRBV5-1	NA	TRBJ1-4	NA	TGCGCCAGCAGCGAAAGGGGAGGTGAAAAACTGTTTTTT	CASSERGGEKLFF
TRBV30	NA	TRBJ2-3	NA	TGTGCCTGGAGTTTCCGGGTTACAGATACGCAGTATTTT	CAWSFRVTDTQYF
TRBV4-1	few	TRBJ1-2	NA	TGCGCCAGCAGCCCGGGGGGCGCGAATTATGGCTACACCTTC	CASSPGGANYGYTF
TRBV11-3	NA	TRBJ1-6	NA	TGTGCCAGCAGCCCCAACGCCGCAGCGATTAATTCACCCCTCCACTTT	CASSPNAAAINSPLHF
TRBV6-7	NA	TRBJ1-5	NA	TGTGCCAGCAGGCCCCCGGATCAGCCCCAGCATTTT	CASRPPDQPQHF
TRBV6-4	NA	TRBJ2-3	TRBD1	TGTGCCAGCAGTAAACAGGGGTCCCTCACAGATACGCAGTATTTT	CASSKQGSLTDTQYF
TRBV7-6	NA	TRBJ2-1	NA	TGTGCCAGCAGCCTGCGCGGGACCGCACGAGAGCAGTTCTTC	CASSLRGTAREQFF
TRBV7-3	NA	TRBJ2-1	TRBD2	TGTGCCAGCAGCCCCAGGACTAGCGAAGGGGTCAATGAGCAGTTCTTC	CASSPRTSEGVNEQFF
TRBV7-3	few	TRBJ2-2	NA	TGTGCCAGCAGCCCTAGACGAAACACCGGGGAGCTGTTTTTT	CASSPRRNTGELFF
TRBV30	few	TRBJ1-5	TRBD1	TGTGCCTGGAGCGAACAGGGGGGGTTTTGGCCCCAGCATTTT	CAWSEQGGFWPQHF
TRBV5-1	NA	TRBJ2-2	TRBD2	TGCGCCAGCAGCCTAATAGCGGGGGACACCGGGGAGCTGTTTTTT	CASSLIAGDTGELFF
TRBV5-1	NA	TRBJ1-1	NA	TGCGCCAGCAGCTTCATCAGGTCGGCCGAAGCTTTCTTT	CASSFIRSAEAFF
TRBV11-3	NA	TRBJ1-2	NA	TGTGCCAGCAGCTTAGTCTCCAGGCCCTTAGCTAACTATGGCTACACCTTC	CASSLVSRPLANYGYTF
TRBV10-3	NA	TRBJ1-3	NA	TGTGCCATCAGTGAAGGCCGAGGCGGCTCTGGAAACACCATATATTTT	CAISEGRGGSGNTIYF
TRBV11-3	NA	TRBJ1-1	TRBD1	TGTGCCAGCAGCTTAGTAGGGGGCGCGGATGAAGCTTTCTTT	CASSLVGGADEAFF
TRBV19	NA	TRBJ1-1	NA	TGTGCCAGTAGTAGCCGATTCAGGGGTCTAGGGACTGAAGCTTTCTTT	CASSSRFRGLGTEAFF
TRBV7-2	few	TRBJ1-2	NA	TGTGCCAGCAGCTTAGCGCGGGGGTATGGCTACACCTTC	CASSLARGYGYTF
TRBV10-3	NA	TRBJ1-2	NA	TGTGCCATCAGTAGACTTACCCCGAAGAACTATGGCTACACCTTC	CAISRLTPKNYGYTF
TRBV9	NA	TRBJ2-7	NA	TGTGCCAGCAGCGTAGCTTCAGGGGCCGAGCAGTACTTC	CASSVASGAEQYF
TRBV19	NA	TRBJ2-1	TRBD2	TGTGCCAGTAGGCAGCGGGGGGCGAACAATGAGCAGTTCTTC	CASRQRGANNEQFF
TRBV5-1	NA	TRBJ2-1	NA	TGCGCCAGCAGCTTGGAACAGGGATCGTACAATGAGCAGTTCTTC	CASSLEQGSYNEQFF
TRBV19	NA	TRBJ1-3	NA	TGTGCCAGTAGTATAGATCACGGGGGACCCTCTGGAAACACCATATATTTT	CASSIDHGGPSGNTIYF
TRBV30	few	TRBJ2-7	TRBD1	TGTGCCTGGAGACGGGACAGGGGCTCCTACGAGCAGTACTTC	CAWRRDRGSYEQYF
TRBV5-1	NA	TRBJ2-1	NA	TGCGCCAGCAGCTTGGGGGCCGGGCGGGGGCTGAGCAATGAGCAGTTCTTC	CASSLGAGRGLSNEQFF
TRBV10-3	NA	TRBJ1-2	NA	TGTGCCATCAGTCCGAACAGGGAGTATGGCTACACCTTC	CAISPNREYGYTF
TRBV18	NA	TRBJ2-2	NA	TGTGCCAGCTCGCGGCGGGAAAACACCGGGGAGCTGTTTTTT	CASSRRENTGELFF